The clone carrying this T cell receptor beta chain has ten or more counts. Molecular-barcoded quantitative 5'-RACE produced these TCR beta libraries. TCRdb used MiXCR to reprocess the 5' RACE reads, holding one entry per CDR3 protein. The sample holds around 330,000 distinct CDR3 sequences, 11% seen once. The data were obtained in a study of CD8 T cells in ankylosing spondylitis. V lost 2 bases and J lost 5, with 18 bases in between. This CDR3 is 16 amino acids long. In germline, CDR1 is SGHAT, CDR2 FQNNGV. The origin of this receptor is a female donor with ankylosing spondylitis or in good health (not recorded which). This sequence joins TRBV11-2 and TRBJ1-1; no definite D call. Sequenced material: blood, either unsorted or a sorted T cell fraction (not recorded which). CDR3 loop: CASSLLGGVGKTEAFF. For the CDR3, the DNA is TGTGCCAGCAGCTTATTGGGCGGGGTGGGGAAGACTGAAGCTTTCTTT.